The T cell receptor (beta chain) described here comes from a study of T cells after posttransplantation cyclophosphamide listed by TCRdb under 2016. With respect to the entire study: Using TRB sequencing, the study followed how the T cell repertoire rebuilt after myeloablative bone marrow transplantation with posttransplantation cyclophosphamide given as GVHD prophylaxis. Antigen receptor sequencing was done on samples from a few dozen PTCy-treated patients and from under 20 related bone marrow donors of those patients. Because TRA and TRB clonality correlated tightly in several samples, later TCR analyses were limited to TRB. Blood from all 30 or so PTCy patients who had 1-year posttransplant specimens underwent TRB sequencing. Public TRB sequences were searched against a database of over 3,000 sequences associated with responses to pathogens, tumor antigens, self-antigens and alloantigens. In 3 patients, up to roughly 3 additional blood samples taken between 2 and 5.2 years after transplant also underwent TRB sequencing, as did pretransplant blood from several patients. Here is what the overall study found, with its caveats: The TRB repertoires of T cells infiltrating skin or GI tract showed only limited overlap with the TRB repertoires of T cells in blood. Donor-recipient similarity was low at 1-2 months but increased during the first year, and donor CD8+ memory clones often dominated later blood repertoires. Across the approximately 47 patients, TRB clonality was highly associated with recipient CMV seropositivity and CMV reactivation, and diversity with PTCy was similar to that in the CNI/methotrexate controls.

V is clipped by 0 bases and J by 7 bases, and the sequence between their germline boundaries is 11 bases long. The cysteine opens and the phenylalanine closes a CDR3 of 13 amino acids. Just the 39-base CDR3 DNA is kept, in frame starting at base 1. Based on the germline V gene, the CDR1 and CDR2 sequences are SGDLS and YYNGEE. To note about this clone: Its antigen has not been determined. Base quality data are lacking; no much larger clone is found one base away.

TRB sequencing used genomic DNA with the immunoSEQ assay at survey resolution or the hsTCRB kit. Per the original workflow: The immunoSEQ software handled initial read processing, and the LymphoSeq R package was used for repertoire analyses. Clonality was computed as 1 minus normalized Shannon entropy; Gini coefficient was also calculated for each TRB dataset. To infer phenotypes in unsorted samples, TRB sequences from sorted subsets of the recipient or donor were mapped onto the unsorted samples of the same recipient. In its TCRdb copy, this immuneACCESS table keeps in-frame sequences only and misses some clones. Where compared with another copy, unresolved V genes explain less than half of these, and the others have no known cause. The D gene and trimming were derived from the DNA, and the V and J assignments and clone size from that table. The table for this sample lists roughly 6,800 clones; more than 90% of them were counted only once. 3.9% of the sample belongs to the ten largest clones.

Peripheral blood samples were provided by related bone marrow donors on the day of marrow donation. Peripheral blood and bone marrow mononuclear cells were isolated by Ficoll-Hypaque density centrifugation and cryopreserved. FACS on a FACSAria II was used to sort CD4+ and CD8+ T cells, including the naive and memory subsets. This receptor was taken from a woman in her forties or fifties in good health and a related stem cell transplant donor. The sequenced sample consisted of CD4+ T cells sorted from blood. The V gene is TRBV9 and the J gene is TRBJ2-7; too little of a D gene remains to name it. The CDR3 region has the sequence CASSVVPSEEQYF. The DNA reads TGTGCCAGCAGCGTAGTCCCCTCCGAGGAGCAGTACTTC.